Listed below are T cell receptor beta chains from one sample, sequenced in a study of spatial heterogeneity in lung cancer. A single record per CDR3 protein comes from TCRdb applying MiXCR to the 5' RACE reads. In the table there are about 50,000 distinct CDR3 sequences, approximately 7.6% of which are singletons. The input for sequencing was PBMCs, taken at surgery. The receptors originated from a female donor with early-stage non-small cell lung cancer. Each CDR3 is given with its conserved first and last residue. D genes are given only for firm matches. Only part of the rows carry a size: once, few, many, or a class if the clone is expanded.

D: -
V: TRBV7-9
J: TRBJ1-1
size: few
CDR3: CASGFGGAPEAFF
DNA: TGTGCCAGCGGGTTTGGGGGGGCGCCTGAAGCTTTCTTT

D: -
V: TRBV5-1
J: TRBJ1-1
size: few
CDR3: CASSLMVGQLNTEAFF
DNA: TGCGCCAGCAGCTTGATGGTCGGGCAGCTGAACACTGAAGCTTTCTTT

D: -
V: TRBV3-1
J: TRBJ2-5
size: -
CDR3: CASSHRLEGGVEETQYF
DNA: TGTGCCAGCAGCCACCGACTAGAGGGGGGAGTAGAAGAGACCCAGTACTTC

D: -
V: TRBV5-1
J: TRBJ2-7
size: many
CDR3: CASSSPPALNEQYF
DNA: TGCGCCAGCAGCTCCCCGCCGGCTCTCAACGAGCAGTACTTC

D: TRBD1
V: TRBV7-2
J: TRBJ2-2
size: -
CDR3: CASSFRQGYTGELFF
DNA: TGTGCCAGCAGCTTCCGACAGGGTTACACCGGGGAGCTGTTTTTT

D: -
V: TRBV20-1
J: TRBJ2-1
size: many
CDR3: CSARYTGRTYEQFF
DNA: TGCAGTGCTAGATATACGGGGCGAACGTATGAGCAGTTCTTC

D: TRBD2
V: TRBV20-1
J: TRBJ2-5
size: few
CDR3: CSARASGTRGAAQYF
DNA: TGCAGTGCTAGGGCCTCCGGGACTAGGGGGGCGGCCCAGTACTTC

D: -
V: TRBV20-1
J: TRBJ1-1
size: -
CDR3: CASPRGGRDTEAFF
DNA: TGCGCCTCCCCGAGGGGAGGAAGGGACACTGAAGCTTTCTTT

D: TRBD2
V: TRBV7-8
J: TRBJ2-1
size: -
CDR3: CASSGTLAGTRNEQFF
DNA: TGTGCCAGCAGCGGGACTCTAGCGGGGACCCGCAATGAGCAGTTCTTC

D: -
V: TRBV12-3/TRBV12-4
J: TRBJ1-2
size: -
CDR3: CASFNGNYGYTF
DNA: TGTGCCAGCTTCAATGGCAACTATGGCTACACCTTC

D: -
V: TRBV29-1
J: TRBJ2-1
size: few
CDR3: CSVEDQGSSYNEQFF
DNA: TGCAGCGTTGAAGATCAAGGTAGCTCCTACAATGAGCAGTTCTTC

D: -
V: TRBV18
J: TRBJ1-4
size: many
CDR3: CASSPDNYYEKLFF
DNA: TGTGCCAGCTCACCGGACAACTACTATGAAAAACTGTTTTTT

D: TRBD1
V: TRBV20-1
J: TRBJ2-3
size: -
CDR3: CSARDPDRGGGTDTQYF
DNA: TGCAGTGCTAGAGATCCAGACAGGGGGGGTGGCACAGATACGCAGTATTTT

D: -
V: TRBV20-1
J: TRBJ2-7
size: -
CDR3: CSATLGAGTYEQYF
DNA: TGCAGTGCTACCCTTGGGGCAGGGACCTACGAGCAGTACTTC

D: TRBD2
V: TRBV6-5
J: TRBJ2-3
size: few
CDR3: CATNPGGAIGTDTQYF
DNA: TGTGCCACCAATCCGGGGGGGGCAATTGGTACAGATACGCAGTATTTT

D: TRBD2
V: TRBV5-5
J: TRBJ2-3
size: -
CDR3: CASIQPQGSGEITITGDTQYF
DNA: TGTGCCAGCATCCAACCCCAGGGTAGCGGGGAAATAACCATCACGGGAGATACGCAGTATTTT

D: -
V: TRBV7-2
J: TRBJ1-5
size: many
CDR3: CASSLDRGYSNQPQHF
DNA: TGTGCCAGCAGCTTAGACCGGGGTTATAGCAATCAGCCCCAGCATTTT

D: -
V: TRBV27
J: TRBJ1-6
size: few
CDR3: CASSFHGRGRDSPLHF
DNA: TGTGCCAGCAGCTTTCATGGTAGGGGTCGGGATTCACCCCTCCACTTT

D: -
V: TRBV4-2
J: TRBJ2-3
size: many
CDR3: CASSQDNRRDTQYF
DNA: TGTGCCAGCAGCCAAGACAATCGGAGAGATACGCAGTATTTT

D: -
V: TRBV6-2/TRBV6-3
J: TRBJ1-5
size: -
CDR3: CASSYPYRAARGPQHF
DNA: TGTGCCAGCAGTTACCCATACAGGGCGGCCCGGGGGCCCCAGCATTTT

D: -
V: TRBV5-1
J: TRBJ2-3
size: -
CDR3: CASSHGLGTQYF
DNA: TGCGCCAGCAGTCACGGGCTGGGTACGCAGTATTTT

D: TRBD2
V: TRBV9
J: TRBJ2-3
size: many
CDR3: CASSALPSGGTDTQYF
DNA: TGTGCCAGCAGCGCCCTTCCTAGCGGGGGCACAGATACGCAGTATTTT

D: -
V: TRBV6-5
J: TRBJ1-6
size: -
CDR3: CASSYRDPNSPLHF
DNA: TGTGCCAGCAGTTACCGGGATCCTAATTCACCCCTCCACTTT

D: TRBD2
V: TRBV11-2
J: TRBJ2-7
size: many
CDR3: CASSLVGGSYEQYF
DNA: TGTGCCAGCAGCTTAGTGGGGGGGTCCTACGAGCAGTACTTC

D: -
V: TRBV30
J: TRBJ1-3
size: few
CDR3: CAWSQSGNTIYF
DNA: TGTGCCTGGAGTCAGTCTGGAAACACCATATATTTT

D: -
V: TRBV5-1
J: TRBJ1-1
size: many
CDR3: CASSLGGGNTEAFF
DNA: TGCGCCAGCAGCTTGGGAGGGGGGAACACTGAAGCTTTCTTT

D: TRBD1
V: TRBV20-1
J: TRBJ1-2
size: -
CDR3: CSASVTGKESITF
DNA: TGCAGTGCTAGTGTGACAGGGAAGGAGTCGATAACCTTC

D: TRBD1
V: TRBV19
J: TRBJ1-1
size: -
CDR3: CASTTGIGTEAFF
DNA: TGTGCCAGCACGACAGGGATCGGTACTGAAGCTTTCTTT

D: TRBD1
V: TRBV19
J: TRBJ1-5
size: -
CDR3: CASSFTGGGQPQNF
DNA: TGTGCCAGTAGTTTTACAGGGGGGGGTCAGCCCCAGAATTTT

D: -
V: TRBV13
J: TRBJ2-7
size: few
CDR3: CASSLWYRSYEQYF
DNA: TGTGCCAGCAGCCTGTGGTACCGCTCCTACGAGCAGTACTTC

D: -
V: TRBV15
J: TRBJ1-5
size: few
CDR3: CATSREGLGPGGNQPQHF
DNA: TGTGCCACCAGCAGAGAGGGCTTGGGCCCGGGTGGCAATCAGCCCCAGCATTTT

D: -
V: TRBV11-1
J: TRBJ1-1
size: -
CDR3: CASSFDYSGQEAFF
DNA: TGTGCCAGCAGCTTCGACTATTCGGGACAAGAGGCTTTCTTT

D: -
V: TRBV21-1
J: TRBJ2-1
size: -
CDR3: CASSKGAGKNEQFF
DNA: TGTGCCAGCAGCAAAGGGGCAGGGAAGAATGAGCAGTTCTTC

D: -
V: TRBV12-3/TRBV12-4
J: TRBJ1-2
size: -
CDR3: CASSLAFDMSPLGYTF
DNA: TGTGCCAGCAGTTTAGCATTCGACATGAGCCCCCTTGGCTACACCTTC

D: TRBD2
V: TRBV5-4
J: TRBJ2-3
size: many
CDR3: CASSPQIGGSDTQYF
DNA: TGTGCCAGCAGCCCTCAGATCGGGGGGTCAGATACGCAGTATTTT

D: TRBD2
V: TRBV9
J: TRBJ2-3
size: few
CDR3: CASSVSPSGGPDTQYF
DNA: TGTGCCAGCAGCGTATCGCCTAGCGGGGGACCGGATACGCAGTATTTT

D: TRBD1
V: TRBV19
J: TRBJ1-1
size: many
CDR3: CASIGDRGNTEAFF
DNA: TGTGCCAGTATTGGGGACAGGGGGAACACTGAAGCTTTCTTT

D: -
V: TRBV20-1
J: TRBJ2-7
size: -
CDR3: CSARDTLLYEQYF
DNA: TGCAGTGCTAGAGACACCCTGCTCTACGAGCAGTACTTC